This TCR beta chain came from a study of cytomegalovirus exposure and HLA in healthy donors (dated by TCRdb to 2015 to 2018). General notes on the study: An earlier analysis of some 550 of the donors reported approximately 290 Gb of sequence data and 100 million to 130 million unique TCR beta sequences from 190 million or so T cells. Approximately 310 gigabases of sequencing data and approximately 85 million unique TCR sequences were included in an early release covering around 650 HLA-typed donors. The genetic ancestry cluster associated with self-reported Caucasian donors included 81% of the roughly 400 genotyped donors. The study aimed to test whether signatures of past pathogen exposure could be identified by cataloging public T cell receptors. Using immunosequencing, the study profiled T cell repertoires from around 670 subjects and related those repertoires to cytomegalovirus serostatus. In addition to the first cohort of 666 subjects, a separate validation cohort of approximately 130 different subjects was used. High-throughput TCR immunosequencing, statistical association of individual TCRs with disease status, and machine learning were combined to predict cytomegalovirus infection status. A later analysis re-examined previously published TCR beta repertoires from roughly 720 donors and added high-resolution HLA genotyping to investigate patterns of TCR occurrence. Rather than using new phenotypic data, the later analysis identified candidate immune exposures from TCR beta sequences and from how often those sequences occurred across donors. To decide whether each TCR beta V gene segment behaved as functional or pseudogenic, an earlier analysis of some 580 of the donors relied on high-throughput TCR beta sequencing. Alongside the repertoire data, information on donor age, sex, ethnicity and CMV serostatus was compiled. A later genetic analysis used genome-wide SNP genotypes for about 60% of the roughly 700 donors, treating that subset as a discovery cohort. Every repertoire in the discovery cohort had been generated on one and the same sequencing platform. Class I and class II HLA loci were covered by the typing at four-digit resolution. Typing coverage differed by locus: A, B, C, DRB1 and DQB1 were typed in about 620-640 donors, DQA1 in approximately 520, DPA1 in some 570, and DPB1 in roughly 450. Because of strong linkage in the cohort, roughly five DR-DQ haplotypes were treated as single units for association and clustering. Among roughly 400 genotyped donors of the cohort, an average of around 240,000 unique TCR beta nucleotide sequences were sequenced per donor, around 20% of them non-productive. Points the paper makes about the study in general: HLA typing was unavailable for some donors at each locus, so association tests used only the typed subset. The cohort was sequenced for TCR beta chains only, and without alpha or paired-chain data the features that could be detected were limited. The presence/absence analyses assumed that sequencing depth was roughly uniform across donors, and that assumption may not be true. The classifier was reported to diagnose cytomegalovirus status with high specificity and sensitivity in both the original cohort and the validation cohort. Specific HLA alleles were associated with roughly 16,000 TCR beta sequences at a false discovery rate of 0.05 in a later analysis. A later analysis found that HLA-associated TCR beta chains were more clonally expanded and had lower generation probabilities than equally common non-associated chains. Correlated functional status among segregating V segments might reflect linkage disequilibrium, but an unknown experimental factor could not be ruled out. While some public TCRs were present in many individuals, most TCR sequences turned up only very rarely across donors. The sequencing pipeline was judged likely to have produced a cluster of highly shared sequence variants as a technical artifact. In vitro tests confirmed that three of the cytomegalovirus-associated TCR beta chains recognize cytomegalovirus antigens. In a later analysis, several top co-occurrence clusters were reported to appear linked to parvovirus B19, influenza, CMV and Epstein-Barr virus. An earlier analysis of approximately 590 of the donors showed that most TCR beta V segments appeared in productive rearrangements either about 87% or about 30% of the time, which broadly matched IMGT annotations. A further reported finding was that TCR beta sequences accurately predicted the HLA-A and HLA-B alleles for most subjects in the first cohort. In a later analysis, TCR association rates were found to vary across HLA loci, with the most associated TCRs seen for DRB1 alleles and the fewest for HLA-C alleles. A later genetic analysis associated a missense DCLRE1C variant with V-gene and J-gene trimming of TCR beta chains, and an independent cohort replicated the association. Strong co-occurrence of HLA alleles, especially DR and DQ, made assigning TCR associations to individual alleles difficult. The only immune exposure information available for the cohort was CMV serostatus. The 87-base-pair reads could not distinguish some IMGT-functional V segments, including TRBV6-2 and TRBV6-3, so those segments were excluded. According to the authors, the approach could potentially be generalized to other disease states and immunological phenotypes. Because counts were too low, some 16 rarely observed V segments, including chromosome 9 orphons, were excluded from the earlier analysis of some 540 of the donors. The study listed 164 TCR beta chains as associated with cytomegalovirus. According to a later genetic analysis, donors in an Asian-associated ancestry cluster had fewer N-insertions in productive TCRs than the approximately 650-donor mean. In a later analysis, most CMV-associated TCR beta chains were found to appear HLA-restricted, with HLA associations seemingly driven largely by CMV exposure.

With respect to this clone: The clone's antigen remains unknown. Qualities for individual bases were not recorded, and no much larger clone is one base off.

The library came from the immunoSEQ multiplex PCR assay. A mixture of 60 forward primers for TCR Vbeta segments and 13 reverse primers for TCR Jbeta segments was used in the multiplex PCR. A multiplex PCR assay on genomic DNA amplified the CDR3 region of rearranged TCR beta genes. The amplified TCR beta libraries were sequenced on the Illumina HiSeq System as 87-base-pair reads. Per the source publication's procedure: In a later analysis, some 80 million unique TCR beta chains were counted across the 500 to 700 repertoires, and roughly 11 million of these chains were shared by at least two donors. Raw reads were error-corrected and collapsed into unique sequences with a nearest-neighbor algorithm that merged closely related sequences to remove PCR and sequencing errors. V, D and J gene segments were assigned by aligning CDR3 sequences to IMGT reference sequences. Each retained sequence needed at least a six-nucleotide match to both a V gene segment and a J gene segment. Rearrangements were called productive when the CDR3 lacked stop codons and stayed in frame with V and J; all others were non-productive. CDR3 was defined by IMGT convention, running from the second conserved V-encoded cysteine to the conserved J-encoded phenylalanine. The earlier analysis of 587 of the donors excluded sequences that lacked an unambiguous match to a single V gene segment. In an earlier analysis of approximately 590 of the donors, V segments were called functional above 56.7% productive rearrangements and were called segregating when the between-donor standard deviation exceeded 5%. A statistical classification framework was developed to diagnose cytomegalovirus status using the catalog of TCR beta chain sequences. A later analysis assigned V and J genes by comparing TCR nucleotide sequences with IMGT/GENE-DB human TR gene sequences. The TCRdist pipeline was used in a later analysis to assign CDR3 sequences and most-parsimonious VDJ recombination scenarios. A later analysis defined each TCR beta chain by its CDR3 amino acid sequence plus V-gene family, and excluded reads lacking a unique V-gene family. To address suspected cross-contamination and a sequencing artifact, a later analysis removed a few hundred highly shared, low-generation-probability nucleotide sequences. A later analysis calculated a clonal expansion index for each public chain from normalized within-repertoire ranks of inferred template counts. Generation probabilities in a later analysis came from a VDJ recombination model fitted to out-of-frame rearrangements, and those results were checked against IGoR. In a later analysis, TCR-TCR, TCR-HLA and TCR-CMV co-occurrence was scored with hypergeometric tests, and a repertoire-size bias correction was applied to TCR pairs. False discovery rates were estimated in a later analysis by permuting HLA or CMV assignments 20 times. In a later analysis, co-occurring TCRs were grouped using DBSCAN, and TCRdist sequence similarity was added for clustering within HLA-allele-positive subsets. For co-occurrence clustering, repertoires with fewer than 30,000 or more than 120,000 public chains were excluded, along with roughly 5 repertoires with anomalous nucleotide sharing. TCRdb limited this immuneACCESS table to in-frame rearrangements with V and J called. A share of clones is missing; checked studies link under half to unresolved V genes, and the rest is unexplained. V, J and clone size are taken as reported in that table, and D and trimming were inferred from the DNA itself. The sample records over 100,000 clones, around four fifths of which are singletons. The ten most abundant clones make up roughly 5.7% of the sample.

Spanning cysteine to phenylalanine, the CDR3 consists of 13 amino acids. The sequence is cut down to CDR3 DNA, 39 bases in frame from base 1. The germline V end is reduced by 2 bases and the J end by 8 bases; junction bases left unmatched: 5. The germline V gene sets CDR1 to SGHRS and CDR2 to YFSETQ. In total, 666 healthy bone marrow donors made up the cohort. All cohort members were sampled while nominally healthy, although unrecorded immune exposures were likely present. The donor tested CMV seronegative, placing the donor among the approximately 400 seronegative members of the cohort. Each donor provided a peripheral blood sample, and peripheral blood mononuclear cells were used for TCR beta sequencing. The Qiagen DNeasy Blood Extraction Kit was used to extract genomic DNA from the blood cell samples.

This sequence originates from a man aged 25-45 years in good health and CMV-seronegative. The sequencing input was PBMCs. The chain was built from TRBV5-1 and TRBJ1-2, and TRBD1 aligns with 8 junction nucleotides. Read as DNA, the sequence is TGCGCCAGCAGCTTTCGGACAGGGCAGGGCTACACCTTC. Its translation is CASSFRTGQGYTF.